This TCR beta chain was profiled in a study of blood T cell repertoires in COVID-19. Overall study context: Researchers got acute and convalescent COVID-19 samples from the United States, Italy and Spain. T cells, B-cell-depleted T cells, or PBMCs supplied cDNA or gDNA.

Original analysis: It was from reference gene primer amplification that nucleated cell counts were estimated. Data came from immunoSEQ multiplex PCR; TCRdb stores just in-frame clones and leaves some out. V and J calls and clone size are as listed in that table; D and trimming were resolved from the DNA. The sample lists about 140,000 clones; about 86% were seen once. The receptor's source is a woman aged 50 to 60 with active or convalescent COVID-19. The sequencing input was peripheral blood.

CDR3 nucleotide sequence: TGTGCCAGCAGTTACGCGGGAGCCGGGACAGGGGGCCCCGTTTGGGAGCAGTACTTC. As protein: CASSYAGAGTGGPVWEQYF. V is TRBV6-2 or TRBV6-3 and J is TRBJ2-7; 12 nucleotides line up with TRBD1. CDR1 and CDR2 (germline): MNHEY, SVGEGT. The CDR3 spans 19 residues. Trimming removed 2 bases from V and 7 bases from J; junction bases left unmatched: 18.